The clone carrying this T cell receptor beta chain came up many times. This library used roughly 0.4 ug RNA and molecular barcoded adaptors spanning alpha/delta and beta/gamma chains. TCRdb processed the reads anew with MiXCR; each CDR3 protein has one entry. This sample has approximately 60,000 distinct CDR3 sequences; 20% to 25% occur once, and the top ten carry roughly 15%. This record belongs to a study of read filtering for tumor transcriptome and immune sequencing. The length of the CDR3 is 15 residues. Per the germline V gene, CDR1 is MDHEN and CDR2 is SYDVKM. Trimming shortened V by 7 bases and J by 3 bases, and 17 bases separated the two germline ends.

The V and J genes are TRBV28 and TRBJ2-3; D might be TRBD2 (6 bases). The specimen sequenced was a population of CD138-negative cells sorted from bone marrow. The receptor's source is a donor at least 40 years old with multiple myeloma. The CDR3 protein is CASILGGKKTDTQYF. CDR3 DNA sequence: TGTGCCAGCATCTTAGGAGGGAAAAAGACAGATACGCAGTATTTT.